This TCR beta chain emerged from a study of blood T cells in healthy people across ages. A sample-barcoded 5' primer and a J-beta primer mix were used in a second PCR of roughly 7 to 12 cycles. TCRdb reprocessed the 5' RACE reads via MiXCR and lists one record per CDR3 protein. This table holds around 790,000 distinct CDR3 sequences, around 45% found once. Turning to this clonotype: An end of the junction differs from the germline gene, which may be a read error.

From germline, CDR1 is MDHEN and CDR2 SYDVKM. The CDR3 loop spans 15 amino acids. The receptor was derived from a man between 60 and 70 years old in good health. The chain uses TRBV28 and TRBJ1-5; 7 bases line up with TRBD1. Sequencing used blood. The CDR3, as DNA: TGTACCAGCAGTAGCCAGGGGGTGGGCAATCAGCCCCAGCATTTT. It is translated as CTSSSQGVGNQPQHF.